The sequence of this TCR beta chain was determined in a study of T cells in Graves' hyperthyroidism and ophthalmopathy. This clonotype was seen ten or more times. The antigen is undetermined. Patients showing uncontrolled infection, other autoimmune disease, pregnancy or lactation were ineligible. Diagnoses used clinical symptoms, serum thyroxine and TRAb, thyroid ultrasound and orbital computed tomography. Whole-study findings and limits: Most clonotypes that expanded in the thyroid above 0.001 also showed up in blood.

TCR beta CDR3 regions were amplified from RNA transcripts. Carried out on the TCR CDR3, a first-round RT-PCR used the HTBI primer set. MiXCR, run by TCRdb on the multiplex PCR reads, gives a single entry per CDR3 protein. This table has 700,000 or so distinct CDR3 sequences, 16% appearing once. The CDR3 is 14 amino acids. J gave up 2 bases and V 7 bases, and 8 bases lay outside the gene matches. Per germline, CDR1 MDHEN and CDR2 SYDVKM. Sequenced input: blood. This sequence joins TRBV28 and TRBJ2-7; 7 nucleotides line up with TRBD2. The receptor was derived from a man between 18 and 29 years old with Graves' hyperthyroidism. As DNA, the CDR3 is TGTGCCAGCACTCGGCTAGCGGAACCCTACGAGCAGTACTTC. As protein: CASTRLAEPYEQYF.